A single sample is the source of the 14 T cell receptor beta chains below, sequenced in a study of T cell changes during pregnancy in multiple sclerosis (dated by TCRdb to about 2019). The library relied on the immunoSEQ multiplex PCR assay. The table comes from immuneACCESS by way of TCRdb, which keeps in-frame sequences with V and J called. Part of the clones is missing from these tables; in studies checked, under half for an unresolved V gene and the rest for unknown reasons. For this sample the table gives some 60,000 clones, of which 80% to 90% were detected only once. The leading ten clones occupy about 0.4% of the sample. The sequencing here drew on CD4+ T cells from peripheral blood mononuclear cells, taken in the third trimester of pregnancy. The receptors come from a female donor with multiple sclerosis, enrolled in a pregnancy study.

The rearrangement links TRBV28 to TRBJ2-5; D uncertain. The CDR3 extends over 14 amino acids. The germline V gene has CDR1 MDHEN and CDR2 SYDVKM. V dropped 1 base and J dropped 5 bases, with 11 bases sitting between them. The CDR3 spells CASSLSTVLETQYF. The CDR3 nucleotides are TGTGCCAGCAGTTTATCGACTGTCCTGGAGACCCAGTACTTC.

The V gene is TRBV15, the J gene TRBJ1-1; D remains ambiguous. The CDR3 length is 14 residues. Deletions cut 0 bases from V and 0 bases from J, with 5 bases between. Germline V lookup: CDR1 LNHNV, CDR2 YYDKDF (reference sequence). The CDR3 DNA reads TGTGCCACCAGCAGAGATCCCATGAACACTGAAGCTTTCTTT. Protein: CATSRDPMNTEAFF.

The chain couples TRBV7-8 to TRBJ2-2; 10 positions match TRBD2. With 2 bases clipped from V and 2 bases from J, the junction kept 5 bases outside the gene matches. Germline CDR1 reads SGHVS; CDR2 reads FQNEAQ. The CDR3 totals 17 residues. For the CDR3, the DNA is TGTGCCAGCAGCTTACTCACTAGCGGGATCAACACCGGGGAGCTGTTTTTT. The encoded protein is CASSLLTSGINTGELFF. The variable domain in full, completed from reference TRBV7-8 and TRBJ2-2, reads GAGVSQSPRYKVAKRGQDVALRCDPISGHVSLFWYQQALGQGPEFLTYFQNEAQLDKSGLPSDRFFAERPEGSVSTLKIQRTQQEDSAVYLCASSLLTSGINTGELFFGEGSRLTVL.

The V gene is TRBV19, the J gene TRBJ2-7; maybe TRBD1 (6 bases). CDR1 and CDR2 (germline): LNHDA, SQIVND (reference sequence). V lost 6 bases and J lost 3, with 15 bases in between. This CDR3 contains 14 residues. Here the CDR3 reads CASRGGDRFYEQYF. The CDR3, as DNA: TGTGCCAGTAGAGGAGGAGACAGGTTCTACGAGCAGTACTTC.

This clone was detected only once. The chain is built from TRBV7-2 and TRBJ1-6; 8 bases agree with TRBD1. J gave up 6 bases and V 4 bases, and 5 bases lay outside the gene matches. Germline V gene sequence: CDR1 SGHTA, CDR2 FQGNSA. The CDR3 has 15 amino acids. The CDR3 coding sequence is TGTGCCAGCAGCTGGGGAGACAGGGGTAATTCACCCCTCCACTTT. Translation: CASSWGDRGNSPLHF.

The gene calls are TRBV9 and TRBJ2-3; a possible D gene is TRBD1 (6 bases). The CDR3 consists of 14 residues. Per germline, CDR1 SGDLS and CDR2 YYNGEE. The ends were cut back, 3 bases at V and 3 bases at J, with 11 bases in the middle. The CDR3 protein is CASSDTTGTDTQYF. Written as DNA, the CDR3 is TGTGCCAGCAGCGATACAACAGGGACAGATACGCAGTATTTT.

The V and J genes are TRBV7-2 and TRBJ2-2; TRBD2 might be the D (5 bases). CDR1 and CDR2 from the germline V gene are SGHTA and FQGNSA. The CDR3 runs to 16 residues. V was pared by 4 bases and J by 3 bases, with 15 bases between. CDR3 loop: CASSYPRASDTGELFF. CDR3 DNA sequence: TGTGCCAGCAGCTACCCGCGGGCCAGCGACACCGGGGAGCTGTTTTTT.

V usage is TRBV6-5 and J usage is TRBJ1-2; possibly TRBD1 for D (5 bases). Germline V gene sequence: CDR1 MNHEY, CDR2 SVGAGI. Trimming took 5 bases from V and 8 from J, leaving 15 bases between them. This CDR3 contains 13 residues. In DNA form, the CDR3 reads TGTGCCAGCAGTAGCCAGGGTGCGGGGGGCTACACCTTC. Protein sequence: CASSSQGAGGYTF.

The chain uses TRBV4-2 and TRBJ1-2; tentatively, D is TRBD1 (6 bases). Trimming shortened V by 4 bases and J by 3 bases, and 9 bases separated the two germline ends. Germline loops: CDR1 LGHNA, CDR2 YNFKEQ. The CDR3 is made up of 13 amino acids. CDR3 amino acids: CASSPQGDYGYTF. The CDR3 region has the DNA TGTGCCAGCAGCCCACAGGGCGACTATGGCTACACCTTC.

This clone was seen only once. The CDR3: CATKMTGAEGYTF. In DNA, the CDR3 is TGTGCCACCAAGATGACAGGGGCGGAAGGCTACACCTTC. The gene calls are TRBV19 and TRBJ1-2, with 8 nucleotides matching TRBD1. This CDR3 contains 13 residues. CDR1 and CDR2 from the germline V gene are LNHDA and SQIVND (reference sequence). V shed 10 bases and J 8 bases; nucleotides not matched to a gene: 12.

This clone occurred once. In nucleotides, the CDR3 is TGTGCTAGTGGTTCGTCTGTGGAGCTCTACTTC. Its translation: CASGSSVELYF. The rearrangement uses TRBV12-5 and TRBJ2-7; D call uncertain. Germline-derived CDR1 and CDR2 are LGHNT and FRNRAP. This CDR3 contains 11 residues. The V and J ends lost 4 bases and 13 bases respectively, with 14 bases between them.

The V gene is TRBV21-1, the J gene TRBJ1-5. TRBV21-1 is a known pseudogene. The CDR3 is made up of 16 amino acids. This chain's CDR3 is CASSKVNDFSNQPQHF. CDR3 nucleotide sequence: TGTGCCAGCAGCAAAGTAAACGACTTTAGCAATCAGCCCCAGCATTTT.

V gene TRBV29-1 combines with J gene TRBJ1-1; 7 bases match TRBD1. The ends lost 7 bases at V and 0 bases at J; junction bases unmatched: 5. Per germline, CDR1 SQVTM and CDR2 ANQGSEA. CDR3 length: 13 amino acids. The CDR3 is CSALGQLNTEAFF. In nucleotides, the CDR3 is TGCAGCGCTCTGGGACAGTTGAACACTGAAGCTTTCTTT.

The chain is built from TRBV4-2 and TRBJ2-7, with 8 bases that match TRBD2. V lost 3 bases and J lost 9; bases outside the gene matches: 13. The CDR3 consists of 15 residues. Germline V gene lookup returns CDR1 LGHNA and CDR2 YNFKEQ. CDR3 coding DNA: TGTGCCAGCAGCCAGGCTGCGGCGGGGGGAGACCTGCAGTACTTC. Its translation: CASSQAAAGGDLQYF.